The rows below give T cell receptor beta chains drawn from one sample of a study of T cell responses to AZD1222 COVID-19 vaccine. TCRdb keeps only in-frame clones here, not all; method: immunoSEQ multiplex PCR. The repertoire holds roughly 160,000 clones, with about 91% as singletons. Source: peripheral blood, taken on day 0 of MenACWY control vaccination. All receptors derive from an adult in good health. The CDR3 runs from the conserved cysteine through the conserved F or W. Each record gives: CDR3 protein, CDR3 DNA, D gene, J gene, clone size, V gene. D genes are given only for firm matches. The size entry is marked missing in some rows and otherwise reads once, few, many or a size class.

CASSPDGGASYEQYF	TGTGCCAGCAGCCCCGATGGGGGCGCCTCCTACGAGCAGTACTTC	NA	TRBJ2-7	NA	TRBV3-1/TRBV3-2
CASSSGTGSSYEQYF	TGCGCCAGCAGTTCCGGGACAGGGAGCTCCTACGAGCAGTACTTC	TRBD1	TRBJ2-7	NA	TRBV4-3
CASSPSRGQETQYF	TGTGCCAGCTCACCATCTCGGGGGCAAGAGACCCAGTACTTC	NA	TRBJ2-5	NA	TRBV18
CASRTLGLAGDEQFF	TGCGCCAGCAGAACGTTAGGACTAGCGGGAGATGAGCAGTTCTTC	TRBD2	TRBJ2-1	NA	TRBV5-1
CASSSPGGSNEKLFF	TGTGCCAGCAGTTCCCCCGGGGGGAGTAATGAAAAACTGTTTTTT	NA	TRBJ1-4	NA	TRBV28
CASSLAQNYGYTF	TGTGCCAGCAGCTTGGCACAGAACTATGGCTACACCTTC	NA	TRBJ1-2	NA	TRBV5-6
CASSLLGVGDTQYF	TGCGCCAGCAGCTTGCTCGGGGTTGGAGATACGCAGTATTTT	NA	TRBJ2-3	NA	TRBV5-1
CASSGREHYEKLFF	TGTGCCAGCAGCGGGAGGGAGCATTATGAAAAACTGTTTTTT	NA	TRBJ1-4	NA	TRBV7-6
CASSPIIGREWSGNHYGYTF	TGTGCCAGCAGCCCTATAATTGGTAGGGAGTGGTCGGGGAACCACTATGGCTACACCTTC	NA	TRBJ1-2	NA	TRBV28
CASRDSYEQYF	TGTGCCAGCAGGGACAGCTACGAGCAGTACTTC	NA	TRBJ2-7	NA	TRBV6-5
CASSPGQSSGYTF	TGTGCCAGCAGCCCCGGACAGTCCTCTGGCTACACCTTC	NA	TRBJ1-2	NA	TRBV3-1/TRBV3-2
CASSEGRGENNSPLHF	TGTGCCAGCAGCGAGGGGAGAGGGGAAAATAATTCACCCCTCCACTTT	NA	TRBJ1-6	NA	TRBV9
CASSERPGDEQYF	TGTGCCAGCAGTGAACGCCCGGGTGACGAGCAGTACTTC	NA	TRBJ2-7	NA	TRBV6-1
CASSVVDSLGGYTF	TGTGCCAGCAGCGTAGTGGACAGCCTGGGAGGCTACACCTTC	NA	TRBJ1-2	NA	TRBV9
CAWSYGTASTDTQYF	TGTGCCTGGAGTTATGGGACCGCAAGCACAGATACGCAGTATTTT	NA	TRBJ2-3	once	TRBV30
CAWIGRELDEQYF	TGTGCCTGGATCGGTAGGGAGTTAGACGAGCAGTACTTC	NA	TRBJ2-7	NA	TRBV30
CASSLWVTAGSEQYF	TGTGCCAGCAGCTTATGGGTGACGGCAGGGAGCGAGCAGTACTTC	NA	TRBJ2-7	once	TRBV7-2
CASLEVGTSGRASRGIYEQYF	TGTGCCAGCTTGGAGGTGGGGACTAGCGGGAGGGCCTCCCGGGGGATCTACGAGCAGTACTTC	NA	TRBJ2-7	NA	TRBV21-1
CASSYTPYNEQFF	TGTGCCAGCAGTTATACTCCTTACAATGAGCAGTTCTTC	NA	TRBJ2-1	NA	TRBV6-5
CASSPSSYNSPLHF	TGTGCCAGCAGTCCAAGCTCCTATAATTCACCCCTCCACTTT	NA	TRBJ1-6	NA	TRBV6-5
CASSPLWDRAGEKLFF	TGTGCCAGTAGTCCCCTATGGGACAGGGCCGGTGAAAAACTGTTTTTT	TRBD1	TRBJ1-4	NA	TRBV19
CASSPPGQGYEQYF	TGTGCCAGCAGCCCTCCGGGACAGGGCTACGAGCAGTACTTC	TRBD1	TRBJ2-7	NA	TRBV3-1/TRBV3-2
CASSLAGDGPLNTEAFF	TGCGCCAGCAGCTTGGCCGGGGACGGACCTTTGAACACTGAAGCTTTCTTT	NA	TRBJ1-1	NA	TRBV5-1
CACPRGLSNVLTF	TGTGCCTGCCCCAGGGGGTTGTCCAACGTCCTGACTTTC	TRBD1	TRBJ2-6	NA	TRBV30
CASGVPEKNTEAFF	TGTGCCAGCGGTGTCCCCGAAAAGAACACTGAAGCTTTCTTT	NA	TRBJ1-1	NA	TRBV7-9
CASSLAAGTDTQYF	TGTGCCAGCAGCTTAGCGGCGGGCACAGATACGCAGTATTTT	NA	TRBJ2-3	NA	TRBV11-2
CAWTTGVEAFF	TGTGCCTGGACAACGGGAGTTGAAGCTTTCTTT	NA	TRBJ1-1	NA	TRBV30
CATSRDRGTYEQYF	TGTGCCACCAGCAGAGACAGGGGGACCTACGAGCAGTACTTC	TRBD1	TRBJ2-7	NA	TRBV15
CASSYFHTQYF	TGTGCCAGCAGCTATTTCCATACGCAGTATTTT	NA	TRBJ2-3	NA	TRBV27
CASRPTGGFTATEAFF	TGTGCCAGCAGACCCACAGGGGGCTTTACGGCGACTGAAGCTTTCTTT	TRBD1	TRBJ1-1	NA	TRBV27
CASSGRSPEKLFF	TGTGCCAGCAGCGGACGTAGCCCTGAAAAACTGTTTTTT	NA	TRBJ1-4	NA	TRBV25-1
CASSQSTGGEQFF	TGCGCCAGCAGTCAATCGACGGGGGGTGAGCAGTTCTTC	TRBD2	TRBJ2-1	NA	TRBV23-1
CSVEDPLSGPRMNEQFF	TGCAGCGTTGAAGATCCTTTGAGCGGGCCGAGAATGAATGAGCAGTTCTTC	NA	TRBJ2-1	NA	TRBV29-1
CASSVGNDGNTEAFF	TGTGCCAGCAGCGTAGGGAATGACGGGAACACTGAAGCTTTCTTT	NA	TRBJ1-1	once	TRBV9
CASSIRTGLGTGELFF	TGTGCCAGCAGCATCCGGACAGGCTTGGGCACCGGGGAGCTGTTTTTT	TRBD1	TRBJ2-2	once	TRBV7-9
CARKAGEQVEQYF	TGCGCCAGAAAGGCGGGAGAGCAGGTCGAGCAGTACTTC	TRBD2	TRBJ2-7	NA	TRBV23-1
CASGNDGWGQAFF	TGTGCTAGTGGTAATGACGGCTGGGGACAGGCGTTCTTC	TRBD1	TRBJ1-2	NA	TRBV12-5
CASSVVGDGNTIYF	TGTGCCAGCAGCGTAGTAGGAGATGGAAACACCATATATTTT	NA	TRBJ1-3	NA	TRBV9
CASGPRDTEAFF	TGTGCCAGCGGCCCTCGAGACACTGAAGCTTTCTTT	NA	TRBJ1-1	NA	TRBV27